Presented here are 6 T cell receptor beta chains from one specimen sequenced in a study of breast tumors, draining lymph nodes, adjacent tissues. Samples came from axillary lymph nodes draining the breast cancer. One entry per CDR3 protein, called by TCRdb with MiXCR from the multiplex PCR reads. Of about 230,000 distinct CDR3 sequences listed, approximately 29% were seen once; the top ten hold approximately 1.5%. Material for sequencing was axillary lymph node tissue. The receptor source for this set is a female donor with breast cancer. Some clones in this sample may be carry-over from other donors' samples.

This clonotype was seen a handful of times. The J gene is TRBJ2-5, the V gene TRBV5-6, with TRBD2 identical over 8 bases. With 5 bases clipped from V and 5 bases from J, the junction kept 14 bases outside the gene matches. CDR1 SGHDT and CDR2 YYEEEE come from the germline V gene. The CDR3 runs to 16 residues. This CDR3 is CASSYPGPGGSETQYF. CDR3 bases: TGTGCCAGCAGTTATCCGGGACCGGGGGGGTCGGAGACCCAGTACTTC.

The chain couples TRBV3-1 to TRBJ2-2; D gene unclear. Per germline, CDR1 LGHDT and CDR2 YNNKEL (reference sequence). The ends were cut back, 1 base at V and 0 bases at J, with 9 bases in the middle. The CDR3 is 16 amino acids. CDR3 in DNA: TGTGCCAGCAGCCAAGGGGTCAGCGCGAACACCGGGGAGCTGTTTTTT. It yields the protein CASSQGVSANTGELFF.

This clonotype was counted ten times or more. The chain links TRBV5-1 to TRBJ2-1; 10 nucleotides align to TRBD2. This CDR3 comprises 13 residues. The germline V gene encodes CDR1 SGHRS and CDR2 YFSETQ. Trimming cost V 7 bases and J 5 bases; bases outside gene matches: 3. CDR3 DNA sequence: TGCGCCAGCCGGACTAGCGGCAACAATGAGCAGTTCTTC. This codes for CASRTSGNNEQFF.

J is TRBJ1-1 and V is TRBV9; D unclear. Trimming cost V 0 bases and J 3 bases, with 6 bases left between them. The CDR3 loop spans 13 amino acids. The germline V gene has CDR1 SGDLS and CDR2 YYNGEE. CDR3 in amino acids: CASSVAPHTEAFF. In DNA, the CDR3 is TGTGCCAGCAGCGTAGCTCCTCACACTGAAGCTTTCTTT.

There are many counts of this clonotype. The chain carries TRBV2 and TRBJ1-5; perhaps TRBD1 as D (5 bases). The CDR3 has 15 residues. Trimming cost V 6 bases and J 0 bases, with 12 bases left between them. From germline, CDR1 is SNHLY and CDR2 FYNNEI. CDR3 DNA: TGTGCCAGCAGACGCTCAGGGTATAGCAATCAGCCCCAGCATTTT. Protein product: CASRRSGYSNQPQHF.

The rearrangement uses TRBV11-3 and TRBJ2-1; maybe TRBD1 (6 bases). This CDR3 has 16 residues. Germline V CDR1 and CDR2: SGHNT, YENEEA. V lost 6 bases to trimming and J lost 7 bases, with 22 bases between them. The CDR3 here is CASSPLAGTFRNEQFF. CDR3 coding DNA: TGTGCCAGCAGTCCGTTGGCCGGGACATTTCGGAATGAGCAGTTCTTC.